Listed here is a single T cell receptor (beta chain). Antigen: not known. Germline V gene lookup returns CDR1 SGHNT and CDR2 YYREEE (reference sequence). With V trimmed by 2 bases and J by 0 bases, 4 bases remained unmatched. The CDR3 extends over 17 amino acids. Unexposed donor CD4+ T cells date from about 2011-2018, before the COVID-19 pandemic. Isolation of CD4+ T cells took place after about 9 days in culture. Unexposed-donor CD4+ T cells were probed with SARS-CoV-2 S/N and four cold-coronavirus spikes, cells permitting. The method was immunoSEQ multiplex PCR; TCRdb's version includes in-frame clones alone and lacks a portion of them. The sample lists around 25,000 clones; more than 60% were seen once. This sample was included in a study of CD4 T cells in relation to SARS-CoV-2 and coronaviruses. Overall study: TCR beta CDR3s were sequenced after roughly 10-day antigen culture of PBMCs.

Findings and caveats of the study: No crossreactivity against non-spike viral proteins was tested here.

The receptor was isolated from a human donor in good health. The rearrangement links TRBV5-4 to TRBJ1-3; 11 positions agree with TRBD1. The sequenced sample was CD4+ T cells from PBMCs, cultured in vitro. DNA of the CDR3: TGTGCCAGCAGCTTTGGGACAGGGGGTAGCTCTGGAAACACCATATATTTT. This translates into CASSFGTGGSSGNTIYF.